The clone carrying this T cell receptor (beta chain) showed up just once. Its target is not known. TCRdb independently ran MiXCR on the RT-PCR reads; one entry per CDR3 protein. Altogether 600,000 to 700,000 distinct CDR3 sequences are present, 12% to 15% being singletons, with the ten largest covering 6.5% to 8%. This entry is derived from a study of response to subunit inactivated influenza vaccine. This CDR3 is 13 amino acids long. V was trimmed by 5 bases and J by 1 base, leaving 8 bases between them. Germline CDR1 and CDR2: SGHTA and FQGNSA. Findings and limits, study-wide: The authors put forward the suggestion that each seasonal influenza vaccination may bring in only a limited number of new T cells.

V gene TRBV7-2 combines with J gene TRBJ1-2; D not certain. Source: PBMCs from blood, taken less than 15 days before vaccination. The clonotype was recovered from a man in his fifties or sixties who received an inactivated influenza vaccine. CDR3 loop: CASSPDYNYGYTF. The CDR3, as DNA: TGTGCCAGCAGCCCCGATTATAACTATGGCTACACCTTC.